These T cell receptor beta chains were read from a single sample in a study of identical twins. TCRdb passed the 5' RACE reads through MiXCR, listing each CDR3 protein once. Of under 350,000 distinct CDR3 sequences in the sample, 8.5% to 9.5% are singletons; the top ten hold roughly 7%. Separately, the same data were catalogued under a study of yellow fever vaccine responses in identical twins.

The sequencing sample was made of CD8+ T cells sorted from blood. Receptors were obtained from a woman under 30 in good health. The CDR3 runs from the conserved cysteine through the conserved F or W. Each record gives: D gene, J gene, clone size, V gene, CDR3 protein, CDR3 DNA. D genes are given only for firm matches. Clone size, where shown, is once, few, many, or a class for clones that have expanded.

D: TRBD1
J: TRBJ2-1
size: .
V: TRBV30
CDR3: CAWSAGTGSYNEQFF
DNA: TGTGCCTGGAGTGCCGGGACAGGGTCCTACAATGAGCAGTTCTTC

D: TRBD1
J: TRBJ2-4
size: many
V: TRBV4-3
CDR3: CASSQGQGNENIQYF
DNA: TGCGCCAGCAGCCAAGGACAGGGGAATGAAAACATTCAGTACTTC

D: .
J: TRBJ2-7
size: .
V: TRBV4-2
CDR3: CASSRNVSPYEQYF
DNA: TGTGCCAGCAGCCGCAACGTGTCCCCCTACGAGCAGTACTTC

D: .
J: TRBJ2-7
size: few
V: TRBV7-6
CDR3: CASSARTNYEQYF
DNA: TGTGCCAGCAGCGCAAGGACAAACTACGAGCAGTACTTC

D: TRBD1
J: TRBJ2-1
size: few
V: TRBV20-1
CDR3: CSARHRGRNEQFF
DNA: TGCAGTGCTAGACACAGGGGTAGAAATGAGCAGTTCTTC

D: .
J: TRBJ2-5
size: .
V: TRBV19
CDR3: CASSMANQETQYF
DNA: TGTGCCAGTAGTATGGCTAACCAAGAGACCCAGTACTTC

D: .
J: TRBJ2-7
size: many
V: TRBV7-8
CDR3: CASSPNQISYEQYF
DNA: TGTGCCAGCAGCCCAAATCAGATCTCCTACGAGCAGTACTTC

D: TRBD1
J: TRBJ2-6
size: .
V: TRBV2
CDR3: CASSARTGDSGANVLTF
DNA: TGTGCCAGCAGCGCTAGGACAGGCGACTCTGGGGCCAACGTCCTGACTTTC

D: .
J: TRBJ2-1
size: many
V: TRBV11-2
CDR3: CASSSTALDKSSYNEQFF
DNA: TGTGCCAGCAGCTCCACTGCCCTTGACAAGTCCTCCTACAATGAGCAGTTCTTC

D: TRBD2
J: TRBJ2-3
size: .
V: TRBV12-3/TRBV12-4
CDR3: CASSLLAGGLADTQYF
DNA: TGTGCCAGCAGTTTGCTAGCGGGAGGGCTTGCAGATACGCAGTATTTT

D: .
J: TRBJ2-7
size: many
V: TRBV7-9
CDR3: CASSYLLAYEQYF
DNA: TGTGCCAGCAGCTACCTCTTGGCCTACGAGCAGTACTTC

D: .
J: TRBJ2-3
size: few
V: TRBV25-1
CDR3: CASSEPVIGDTDTQYF
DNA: TGTGCCAGCAGTGAACCCGTGATAGGGGACACAGATACGCAGTATTTT

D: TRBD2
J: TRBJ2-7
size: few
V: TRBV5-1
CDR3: CASSSSGTKSYEQYF
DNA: TGCGCCAGCAGCTCTTCCGGGACTAAATCCTACGAGCAGTACTTC